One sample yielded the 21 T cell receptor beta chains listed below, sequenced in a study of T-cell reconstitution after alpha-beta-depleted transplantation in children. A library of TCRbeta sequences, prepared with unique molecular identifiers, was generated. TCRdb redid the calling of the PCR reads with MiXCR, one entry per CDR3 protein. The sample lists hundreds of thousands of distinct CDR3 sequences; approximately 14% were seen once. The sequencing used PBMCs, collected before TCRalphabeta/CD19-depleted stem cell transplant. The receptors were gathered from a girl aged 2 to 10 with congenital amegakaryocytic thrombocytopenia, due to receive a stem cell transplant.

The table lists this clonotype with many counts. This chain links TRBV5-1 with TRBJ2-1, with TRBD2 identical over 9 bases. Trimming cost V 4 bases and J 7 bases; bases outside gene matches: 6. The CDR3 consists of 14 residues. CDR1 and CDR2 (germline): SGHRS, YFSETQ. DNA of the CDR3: TGCGCCAGCAGCAACGGACTAGCGTGGAATGAGCAGTTCTTC. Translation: CASSNGLAWNEQFF.

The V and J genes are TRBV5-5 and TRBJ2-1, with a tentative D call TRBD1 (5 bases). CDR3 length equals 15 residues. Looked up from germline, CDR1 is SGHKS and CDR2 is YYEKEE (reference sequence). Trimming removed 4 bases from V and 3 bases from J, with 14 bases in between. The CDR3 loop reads CASSPRRQGYNEQFF. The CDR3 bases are TGTGCCAGCAGCCCCCGGCGGCAGGGCTACAATGAGCAGTTCTTC.

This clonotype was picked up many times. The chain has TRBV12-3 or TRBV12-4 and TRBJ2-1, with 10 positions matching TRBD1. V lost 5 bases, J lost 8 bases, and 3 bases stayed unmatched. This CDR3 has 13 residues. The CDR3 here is CASSPGTGDEQFF. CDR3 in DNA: TGTGCCAGCAGTCCCGGGACAGGGGATGAGCAGTTCTTC.

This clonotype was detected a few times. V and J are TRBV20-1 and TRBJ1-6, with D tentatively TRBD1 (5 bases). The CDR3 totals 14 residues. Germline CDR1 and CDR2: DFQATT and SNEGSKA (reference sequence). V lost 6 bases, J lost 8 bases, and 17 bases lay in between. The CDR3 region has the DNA TGCAGTGCGAGGGGTTCCGTTTCCGATTCACCCCTCCACTTT. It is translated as CSARGSVSDSPLHF.

CDR3 sequence: CASSLVPGRYEQYF. CDR3 nucleotides: TGCGCCAGCAGCTTGGTCCCAGGGAGATACGAGCAGTACTTC. The chain couples TRBV5-1 to TRBJ2-7; the D gene could be TRBD1 or TRBD2 (5 bases each). CDR1 SGHRS and CDR2 YFSETQ come from the germline V gene. V gave up 0 bases and J gave up 4 bases, with 11 bases separating them. The CDR3 length is 14 residues.

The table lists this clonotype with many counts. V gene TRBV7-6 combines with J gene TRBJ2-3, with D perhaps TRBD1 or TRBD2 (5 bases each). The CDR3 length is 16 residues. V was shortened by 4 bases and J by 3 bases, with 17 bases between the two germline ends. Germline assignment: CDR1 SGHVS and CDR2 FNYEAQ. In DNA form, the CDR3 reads TGTGCCAGCAGCTCCCTTAAGGGGAGTGCTACAGATACGCAGTATTTT. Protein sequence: CASSSLKGSATDTQYF. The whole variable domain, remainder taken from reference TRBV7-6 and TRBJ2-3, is GAGVSQSPRYKVTKRGQDVALRCDPISGHVSLYWYRQALGQGPEFLTYFNYEAQQDKSGLPNDRFSAERPEGSISTLTIQRTEQRDSAMYRCASSSLKGSATDTQYFGPGTRLTVL.

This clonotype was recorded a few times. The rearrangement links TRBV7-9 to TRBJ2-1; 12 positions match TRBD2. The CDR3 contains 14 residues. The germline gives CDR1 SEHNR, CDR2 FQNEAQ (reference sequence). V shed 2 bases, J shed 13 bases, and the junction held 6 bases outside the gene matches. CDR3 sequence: CASSLLAGGPIQFF. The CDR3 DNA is TGTGCCAGCAGCTTACTAGCGGGAGGGCCGATTCAGTTCTTC.

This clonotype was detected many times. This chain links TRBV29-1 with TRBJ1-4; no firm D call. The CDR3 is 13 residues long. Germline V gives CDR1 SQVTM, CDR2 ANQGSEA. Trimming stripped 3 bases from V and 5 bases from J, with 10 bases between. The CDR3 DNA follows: TGCAGCGTTGACCCCACCGGGAATGAAAAACTGTTTTTT. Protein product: CSVDPTGNEKLFF.

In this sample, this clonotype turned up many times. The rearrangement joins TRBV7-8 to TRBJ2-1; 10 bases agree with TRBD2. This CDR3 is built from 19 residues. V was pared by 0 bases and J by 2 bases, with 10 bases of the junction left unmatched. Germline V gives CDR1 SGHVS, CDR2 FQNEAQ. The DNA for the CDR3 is TGTGCCAGCAGCTTAGCCCTCATACTAGCGGGACCCACCTACAATGAGCAGTTCTTC. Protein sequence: CASSLALILAGPTYNEQFF.

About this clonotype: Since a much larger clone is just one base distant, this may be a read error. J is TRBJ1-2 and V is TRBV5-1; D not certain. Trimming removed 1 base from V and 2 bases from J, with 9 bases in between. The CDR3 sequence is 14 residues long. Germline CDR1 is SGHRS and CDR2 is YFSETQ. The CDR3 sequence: CASSLLPVNYGYTF. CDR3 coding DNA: TGCGCCAGCAGCTTGCTGCCAGTCAACTATGGCTACACCTTC.

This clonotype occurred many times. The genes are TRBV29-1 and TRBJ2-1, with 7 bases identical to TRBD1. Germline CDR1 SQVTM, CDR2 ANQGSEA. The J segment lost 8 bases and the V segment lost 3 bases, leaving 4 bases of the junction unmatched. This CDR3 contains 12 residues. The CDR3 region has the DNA TGCAGCGTTGAGGGTCAGGGGGATGAGCAGTTCTTC. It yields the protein CSVEGQGDEQFF.

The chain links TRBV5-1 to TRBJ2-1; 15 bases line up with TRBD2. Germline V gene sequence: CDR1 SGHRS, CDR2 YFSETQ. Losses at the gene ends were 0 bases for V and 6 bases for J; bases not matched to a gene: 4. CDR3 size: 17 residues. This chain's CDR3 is CASSLVGLAGGVNEQFF. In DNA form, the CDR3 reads TGCGCCAGCAGCTTGGTGGGACTAGCGGGAGGCGTCAATGAGCAGTTCTTC.

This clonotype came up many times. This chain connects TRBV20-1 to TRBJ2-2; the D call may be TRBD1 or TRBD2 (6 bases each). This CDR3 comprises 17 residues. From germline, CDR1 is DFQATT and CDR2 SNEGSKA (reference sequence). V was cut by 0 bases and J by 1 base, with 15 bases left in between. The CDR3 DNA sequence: TGCAGTGCTAGAGATTCCGGCAAGGGGGGGAACACCGGGGAGCTGTTTTTT. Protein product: CSARDSGKGGNTGELFF.

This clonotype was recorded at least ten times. CDR3 sequence: CASSRQGAQEKLFF. CDR3 in DNA: TGTGCCAGCAGCAGACAGGGGGCACAAGAAAAACTGTTTTTT. The rearrangement joins TRBV12-3 or TRBV12-4 to TRBJ1-4; 10 positions match TRBD1. The trim removed 6 bases at V and 8 bases at J, leaving 6 bases unmatched. This CDR3 contains 14 residues.

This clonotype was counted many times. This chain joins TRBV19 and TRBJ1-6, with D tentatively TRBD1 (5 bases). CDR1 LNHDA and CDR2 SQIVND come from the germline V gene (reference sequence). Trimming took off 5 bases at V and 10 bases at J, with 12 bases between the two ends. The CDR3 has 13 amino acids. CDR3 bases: TGTGCCAGTAGTTACGGGGGAGTCTCACCCCTCCACTTT. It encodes CASSYGGVSPLHF.

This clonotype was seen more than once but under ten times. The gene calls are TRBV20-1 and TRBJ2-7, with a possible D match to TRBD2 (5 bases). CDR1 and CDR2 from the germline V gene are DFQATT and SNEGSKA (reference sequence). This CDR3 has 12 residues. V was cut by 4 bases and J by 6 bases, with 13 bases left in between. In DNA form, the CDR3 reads TGCAGTGCTAAGCTACTAGTCCCCGAGCAGTACTTC. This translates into CSAKLLVPEQYF.

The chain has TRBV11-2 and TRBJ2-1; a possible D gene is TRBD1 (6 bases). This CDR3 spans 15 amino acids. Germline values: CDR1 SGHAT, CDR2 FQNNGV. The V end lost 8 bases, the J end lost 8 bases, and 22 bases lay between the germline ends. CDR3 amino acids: CASVEGDKVRDEQFF. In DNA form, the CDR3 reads TGTGCCAGCGTCGAGGGGGATAAGGTTCGGGATGAGCAGTTCTTC. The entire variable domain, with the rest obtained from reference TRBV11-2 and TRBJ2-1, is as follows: EAGVAQSPRYKIIEKRQSVAFWCNPISGHATLYWYQQILGQGPKLLIQFQNNGVVDDSQLPKDRFSAERLKGVDSTLKIQPAKLEDSAVYLCASVEGDKVRDEQFFGPGTRLTVL.

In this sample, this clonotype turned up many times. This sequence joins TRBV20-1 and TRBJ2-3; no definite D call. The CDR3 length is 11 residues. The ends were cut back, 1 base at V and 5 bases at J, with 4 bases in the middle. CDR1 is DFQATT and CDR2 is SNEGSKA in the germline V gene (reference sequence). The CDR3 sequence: CSARALDTQYF. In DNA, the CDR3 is TGCAGTGCTAGAGCATTAGATACGCAGTATTTT.

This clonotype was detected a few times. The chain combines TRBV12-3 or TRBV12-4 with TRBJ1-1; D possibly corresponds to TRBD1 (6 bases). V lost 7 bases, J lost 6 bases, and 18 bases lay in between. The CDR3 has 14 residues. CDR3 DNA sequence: TGTGCCAGCACGTCTCGGGGGCCGCCCGCTGAAGCTTTCTTT. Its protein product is CASTSRGPPAEAFF.

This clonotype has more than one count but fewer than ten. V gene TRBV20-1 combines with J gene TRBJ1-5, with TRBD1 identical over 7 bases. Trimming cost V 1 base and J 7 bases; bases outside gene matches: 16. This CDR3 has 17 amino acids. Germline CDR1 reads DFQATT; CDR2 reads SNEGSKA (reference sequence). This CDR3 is CSARAPGGGISRQPQHF. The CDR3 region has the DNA TGCAGTGCTAGAGCACCAGGGGGGGGGATCTCGCGCCAGCCCCAGCATTTT.

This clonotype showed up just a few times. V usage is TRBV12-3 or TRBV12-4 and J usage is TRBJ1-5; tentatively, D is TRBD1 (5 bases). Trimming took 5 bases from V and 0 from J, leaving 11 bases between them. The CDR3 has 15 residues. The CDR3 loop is CASSLTTASNQPQHF. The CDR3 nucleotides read TGTGCCAGCAGTCTGACGACAGCTAGCAATCAGCCCCAGCATTTT.